The rows below give T cell receptor beta chains drawn from one sample of a study of cytomegalovirus exposure and HLA in healthy donors. TCRdb's table, derived via immunoSEQ multiplex PCR, lists solely in-frame clones and lacks some. This sample's table reports 150,000 or so clones. The source material was PBMCs. Receptors were obtained from a woman aged 50 to 60 in good health and CMV-seronegative. The CDR3 runs from the conserved cysteine through the conserved F or W. The order of the fields is CDR3 protein, CDR3 DNA, D gene, V gene, J gene. D genes are given only for firm matches.

CDR3aa: CASGTGGPPYEQYF; CDR3nt: TGCGCCAGCGGGACGGGGGGGCCCCCCTACGAGCAGTACTTC; d_gene: TRBD2; v_gene: TRBV5-1; j_gene: TRBJ2-7
CDR3aa: CASSLWQGAYGYTF; CDR3nt: TGTGCCAGCAGTTTATGGCAGGGTGCCTATGGCTACACCTTC; d_gene: NA; v_gene: TRBV28; j_gene: TRBJ1-2
CDR3aa: CASSYGTSGATDTQYF; CDR3nt: TGTGCCAGCAGTTATGGGACTAGCGGGGCCACAGATACGCAGTATTTT; d_gene: TRBD2; v_gene: TRBV27; j_gene: TRBJ2-3
CDR3aa: CAWSGTDYGYTF; CDR3nt: TGTGCCTGGAGTGGGACAGATTATGGCTACACCTTC; d_gene: NA; v_gene: TRBV30; j_gene: TRBJ1-2
CDR3aa: CASSSPRDSAKNIQYF; CDR3nt: TGTGCCAGCAGTTCCCCCCGGGACTCAGCCAAAAACATTCAGTACTTC; d_gene: NA; v_gene: TRBV27; j_gene: TRBJ2-4
CDR3aa: CAYHRGRNNEQFF; CDR3nt: TGTGCCTACCACAGGGGGCGGAACAATGAGCAGTTCTTC; d_gene: TRBD1; v_gene: TRBV30; j_gene: TRBJ2-1
CDR3aa: CASSLGGLADGTDTQYF; CDR3nt: TGCGCCAGCAGCTTGGGGGGACTAGCAGATGGCACAGATACGCAGTATTTT; d_gene: TRBD2; v_gene: TRBV5-1; j_gene: TRBJ2-3
CDR3aa: CASSELQGGSPLHF; CDR3nt: TGTGCCAGCAGTGAACTACAGGGTGGATCACCCCTCCACTTT; d_gene: NA; v_gene: TRBV2; j_gene: TRBJ1-6
CDR3aa: CSVQGDTEAFF; CDR3nt: TGCAGTGTCCAGGGTGACACTGAAGCTTTCTTT; d_gene: NA; v_gene: TRBV20-1; j_gene: TRBJ1-1
CDR3aa: CASSQDLSPMTGRNGYTF; CDR3nt: TGTGCCAGCAGCCAAGATCTTTCCCCTATGACAGGACGGAATGGCTACACCTTC; d_gene: NA; v_gene: TRBV4-2; j_gene: TRBJ1-2
CDR3aa: CASTPGGWGNTEAFF; CDR3nt: TGTGCCAGCACCCCGGGGGGATGGGGCAACACTGAAGCTTTCTTT; d_gene: NA; v_gene: TRBV6-5; j_gene: TRBJ1-1
CDR3aa: CASSLTNYYEQYF; CDR3nt: TGTGCCAGCAGCTTAACAAATTACTACGAGCAGTACTTC; d_gene: NA; v_gene: TRBV7-9; j_gene: TRBJ2-7
CDR3aa: CASLSENQPQHF; CDR3nt: TGTGCCAGCCTCAGTGAAAATCAGCCCCAGCATTTT; d_gene: NA; v_gene: TRBV28; j_gene: TRBJ1-5
CDR3aa: CASRRTSGAFNTGELFF; CDR3nt: TGCGCCAGCAGACGGACTAGCGGGGCCTTTAACACCGGGGAGCTGTTTTTT; d_gene: TRBD2; v_gene: TRBV5-1; j_gene: TRBJ2-2
CDR3aa: CASSNEQGAAGYTF; CDR3nt: TGTGCCAGCAGCAATGAACAGGGGGCGGCCGGCTACACCTTC; d_gene: NA; v_gene: TRBV21-1; j_gene: TRBJ1-2
CDR3aa: CSVGGGTPAPDTQYF; CDR3nt: TGCAGCGTTGGGGGCGGGACTCCTGCGCCAGATACGCAGTATTTT; d_gene: NA; v_gene: TRBV29-1; j_gene: TRBJ2-3
CDR3aa: CASRQDRVVQPQHF; CDR3nt: TGTGCCAGCCGGCAGGACAGGGTGGTTCAGCCCCAGCATTTT; d_gene: TRBD1; v_gene: TRBV28; j_gene: TRBJ1-5
CDR3aa: CASTYSNQPQHF; CDR3nt: TGTGCCAGCACTTATAGCAATCAGCCCCAGCATTTT; d_gene: NA; v_gene: TRBV19; j_gene: TRBJ1-5
CDR3aa: CASSPYRSGKNPSNEQFF; CDR3nt: TGTGCCAGCAGCCCCTATCGGTCCGGGAAAAACCCAAGCAATGAGCAGTTCTTC; d_gene: NA; v_gene: TRBV7-8; j_gene: TRBJ2-1
CDR3aa: CASSLALAGALLADTQYF; CDR3nt: TGTGCCAGCAGCTTAGCACTAGCGGGAGCCCTACTGGCAGATACGCAGTATTTT; d_gene: TRBD2; v_gene: TRBV7-6; j_gene: TRBJ2-3
CDR3aa: CALLPGQGRANYGYTF; CDR3nt: TGTGCCTTACTCCCGGGACAGGGCCGAGCTAACTATGGCTACACCTTC; d_gene: TRBD1; v_gene: TRBV30; j_gene: TRBJ1-2
CDR3aa: CASSLGLVIAGGNEQFF; CDR3nt: TGCGCCAGCAGCTTGGGGCTCGTTATCGCGGGAGGCAATGAGCAGTTCTTC; d_gene: TRBD2; v_gene: TRBV5-1; j_gene: TRBJ2-1
CDR3aa: CASSPGTNYGEKLFF; CDR3nt: TGTGCCAGCTCACCCGGGACAAATTATGGGGAAAAACTGTTTTTT; d_gene: NA; v_gene: TRBV18; j_gene: TRBJ1-4
CDR3aa: CASSLVRDGAAFF; CDR3nt: TGTGCCAGCAGCTTGGTACGAGATGGAGCGGCTTTCTTT; d_gene: NA; v_gene: TRBV5-5; j_gene: TRBJ1-1
CDR3aa: CASSVLASGANVLTF; CDR3nt: TGTGCCAGCAGCGTACTGGCCTCTGGGGCCAACGTCCTGACTTTC; d_gene: NA; v_gene: TRBV9; j_gene: TRBJ2-6
CDR3aa: CASSALLQETQYF; CDR3nt: TGTGCCAGCAGCGCCCTTCTCCAAGAGACCCAGTACTTC; d_gene: NA; v_gene: TRBV9; j_gene: TRBJ2-5
CDR3aa: CASSTHLTSGENEQFF; CDR3nt: TGTGCCAGCAGCACCCACCTGACTAGCGGGGAGAATGAGCAGTTCTTC; d_gene: TRBD2; v_gene: TRBV4-2; j_gene: TRBJ2-1
CDR3aa: CASSPSLSVANEQFF; CDR3nt: TGTGCCAGCTCACCATCACTCTCAGTAGCCAATGAGCAGTTCTTC; d_gene: NA; v_gene: TRBV18; j_gene: TRBJ2-1
CDR3aa: CASSPTRRHEKLFF; CDR3nt: TGTGCCAGCAGTCCCACCCGGAGGCATGAAAAACTGTTTTTT; d_gene: NA; v_gene: TRBV28; j_gene: TRBJ1-4
CDR3aa: CASSIATGQYGYTF; CDR3nt: TGTGCCAGTAGTATAGCTACAGGCCAGTATGGCTACACCTTC; d_gene: NA; v_gene: TRBV19; j_gene: TRBJ1-2
CDR3aa: CASSWTGKETQYF; CDR3nt: TGTGCCAGCAGCTGGACAGGGAAAGAGACCCAGTACTTC; d_gene: TRBD1; v_gene: TRBV7-3; j_gene: TRBJ2-5
CDR3aa: CASAGTDPQNEKLFF; CDR3nt: TGCGCCAGCGCCGGGACAGACCCGCAAAATGAAAAACTGTTTTTT; d_gene: TRBD1; v_gene: TRBV10-2; j_gene: TRBJ1-4
CDR3aa: CASSPSPLQVNQPQHF; CDR3nt: TGTGCCAGCAGCCCCTCTCCCTTACAGGTTAATCAGCCCCAGCATTTT; d_gene: NA; v_gene: TRBV4-2; j_gene: TRBJ1-5
CDR3aa: CASSEAVTQAFF; CDR3nt: TGTGCCAGCAGTGAAGCCGTAACTCAAGCTTTCTTT; d_gene: NA; v_gene: TRBV6-1; j_gene: TRBJ1-1
CDR3aa: CASSPGLAADTQYF; CDR3nt: TGTGCCAGCAGCCCGGGACTAGCGGCCGATACGCAGTATTTT; d_gene: TRBD2; v_gene: TRBV11-2; j_gene: TRBJ2-3
CDR3aa: CASSRQGPHQPQHF; CDR3nt: TGTGCCAGCAGTAGACAGGGCCCACATCAGCCCCAGCATTTT; d_gene: TRBD1; v_gene: TRBV6-5; j_gene: TRBJ1-5
CDR3aa: CASSLGTQDTF; CDR3nt: TGTGCCAGCAGCCTGGGGACTCAGGACACCTTC; d_gene: NA; v_gene: TRBV5-6; j_gene: TRBJ1-2
CDR3aa: CASSGQLGGDGYTF; CDR3nt: TGTGCCAGCAGCGGCCAATTGGGGGGTGATGGCTACACCTTC; d_gene: NA; v_gene: TRBV9; j_gene: TRBJ1-2
CDR3aa: CSVATIQGGDTEAFF; CDR3nt: TGCAGCGTCGCCACTATACAGGGGGGGGACACTGAAGCTTTCTTT; d_gene: TRBD1; v_gene: TRBV29-1; j_gene: TRBJ1-1
CDR3aa: CASSQQGNTEAFF; CDR3nt: TGTGCCAGCAGCCAACAGGGGAACACTGAAGCTTTCTTT; d_gene: NA; v_gene: TRBV7-9; j_gene: TRBJ1-1
CDR3aa: CASSSLQGWETQYF; CDR3nt: TGTGCCAGCAGCTCCTTACAGGGGTGGGAGACCCAGTACTTC; d_gene: TRBD1; v_gene: TRBV5-4; j_gene: TRBJ2-5
CDR3aa: CASSRDSASTDTQYF; CDR3nt: TGTGCTAGCAGCCGGGACTCGGCTAGCACAGATACGCAGTATTTT; d_gene: NA; v_gene: TRBV7-7; j_gene: TRBJ2-3
CDR3aa: CASNPAGYFNEQYF; CDR3nt: TGTGCCAGTAACCCGGCAGGGTATTTCAATGAGCAGTACTTC; d_gene: NA; v_gene: TRBV19; j_gene: TRBJ2-7
CDR3aa: CASSLGSNTEAFF; CDR3nt: TGTGCCAGCAGCTTGGGTAGCAACACTGAAGCTTTCTTT; d_gene: NA; v_gene: TRBV7-7; j_gene: TRBJ1-1